These 6 T cell receptor beta chains share one sample of origin, sequenced in a study of T cells expressing NK-cell markers. TCRdb reanalyzed the 5' RACE reads and collapses them to one entry per CDR3 protein, without DNA. The sample has hundreds of thousands of distinct CDR3 sequences. Sequenced input: blood T cells: a sorted CD56 or NKG2C T cell subset, CD4+ or CD8+ T cells, or bulk PBMC T cells (not recorded which). These TCRs come from a man aged 18-30 years in good health.

The chain joins TRBV7-2 to TRBJ2-3; absent DNA, TCRdb's TRBD2 call cannot be checked. The CDR3 has 17 residues. Germline V gene data show CDR1 as SGHTA and CDR2 as FQGNSA. CDR3 region: CASTLRMAGGPGDTQYF. The full variable domain, in which reference TRBV7-2 and TRBJ2-3 provide the parts outside the CDR3, is GAGVSQSPSNKVTEKGKDVELRCDPISGHTALYWYRQSLGQGLEFLIYFQGNSAPDKSGLPSDRFSAERTGGSVSTLTIQRTQQEDSAVYLCASTLRMAGGPGDTQYFGPGTRLTVL.

The CDR3 is CATSRDLGRGDIF. The chain joins TRBV15 to TRBJ2-1; without DNA, the TCRdb call of TRBD1 cannot be checked. Germline values: CDR1 LNHNV, CDR2 YYDKDF (reference sequence). The CDR3 extends over 13 amino acids. Using reference TRBV15 and TRBJ2-1 for the parts outside the CDR3, the full variable domain is DAMVIQNPRYQVTQFGKPVTLSCSQTLNHNVMYWYQQKSSQAPKLLFHYYDKDFNNEADTPDNFQSRRPNTSFCFLDIRSPGLGDTAMYLCATSRDLGRGDIFGPGTRLTVL.

This chain joins TRBV12-3 or TRBV12-4 and TRBJ2-5; TCRdb picks TRBD1, but there is no DNA to check that call. There are 14 residues in the CDR3. This chain's CDR3 is CASSLTGSLETQYF.

V and J are TRBV11-2 and TRBJ2-1. CDR1 and CDR2 from the germline V gene are SGHAT and FQNNGV. This CDR3 spans 11 amino acids. The CDR3 is CASSATQEQFF.

This chain uses TRBV20-1 with TRBJ2-1; as DNA is missing, the TRBD2 call by TCRdb cannot be tested. The CDR3 is made up of 16 amino acids. Per the germline V gene, CDR1 is DFQATT and CDR2 is SNEGSKA (reference sequence). The CDR3 spells CSACPAGGGEYNEQFF.

This chain uses TRBV7-6 with TRBJ2-1; the D gene TCRdb calls, TRBD1, cannot be checked with no DNA. Germline values: CDR1 SGHVS, CDR2 FNYEAQ. The CDR3 extends over 13 amino acids. CDR3 protein: CASSSTGNNEQFF.